The 4 T cell receptor beta chains listed next were all sequenced from one sample in a study of a mutant IDH1 vaccine in newly diagnosed glioma. Antigens of these TCRs are unknown. Method: immunoSEQ multiplex PCR; TCRdb's copy keeps in-frame clones and lacks some. Of some 70,000 clones in the sample, 84% are singletons; the top ten hold less than 15%. Stated time point: week 35, safety follow-up. Doses comprised 300 ug of mutant IDH1 20-mer peptide each, plus topical imiquimod. Sequenced here: PBMCs, sampled from a glioma patient whose treatment included an IDH1 peptide vaccine. The receptors here all came from a man aged 18 to 30 with glioma.

This CDR3 is CASSLVPAGQNYGYTF. CDR3 nucleotide sequence: TGTGCCAGCAGCTTAGTCCCCGCCGGACAGAACTATGGCTACACCTTC. J is TRBJ1-2 and V is TRBV7-2; the D gene is possibly TRBD1 (6 bases). The CDR3 covers 16 residues. The ends were cut back, 1 base at V and 2 bases at J, with 14 bases in the middle. Germline CDR1 reads SGHTA; CDR2 reads FQGNSA. The full variable domain, completed using reference TRBV7-2 and TRBJ1-2, is GAGVSQSPSNKVTEKGKDVELRCDPISGHTALYWYRQSLGQGLEFLIYFQGNSAPDKSGLPSDRFSAERTGGSVSTLTIQRTQQEDSAVYLCASSLVPAGQNYGYTFGSGTRLTVV.

The chain has TRBV4-3 and TRBJ1-2, with unresolved D. This CDR3 is built from 17 residues. In germline, CDR1 is LGHNA, CDR2 YSLEER. V lost 1 base to trimming and J lost 4 bases, with 19 bases between them. The CDR3 coding sequence is TGCGCCAGCAGCCAAGTTTGGTTGCCAGGCGAAATCTATGGCTACACCTTC. This gives the protein CASSQVWLPGEIYGYTF.

V is TRBV5-4 and J is TRBJ2-5; D remains ambiguous. Trimming took 1 base from V and 0 from J, leaving 4 bases between them. The CDR3 is 13 amino acids. Germline V gene lookup returns CDR1 SGHNT and CDR2 YYREEE (reference sequence). CDR3 DNA: TGTGCCAGCAGCTTGCTAAACCAAGAGACCCAGTACTTC. Translated, it gives CASSLLNQETQYF.

The V call is TRBV6-1, the J call TRBJ1-2, with a possible D match to TRBD1 (5 bases). This CDR3 is built from 14 residues. V lost 3 bases and J lost 8, with 16 bases in between. Germline V CDR1 and CDR2: MNHNS, SASEGT. The CDR3: CASSEGLGSSGYTF. DNA for the CDR3: TGTGCCAGCAGTGAGGGACTGGGCTCAAGCGGCTACACCTTC.